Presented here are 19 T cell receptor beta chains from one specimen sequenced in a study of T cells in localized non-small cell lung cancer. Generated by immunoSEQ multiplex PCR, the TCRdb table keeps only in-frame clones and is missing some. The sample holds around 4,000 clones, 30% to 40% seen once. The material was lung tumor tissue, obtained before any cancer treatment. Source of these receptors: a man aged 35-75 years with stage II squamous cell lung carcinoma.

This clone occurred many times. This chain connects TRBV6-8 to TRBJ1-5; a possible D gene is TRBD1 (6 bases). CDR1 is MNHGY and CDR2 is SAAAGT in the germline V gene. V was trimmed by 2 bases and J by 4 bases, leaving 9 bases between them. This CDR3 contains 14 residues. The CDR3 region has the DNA TGTGCCAGCAGTTACGTTAGGGGGAATCAGCCCCAGCATTTT. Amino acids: CASSYVRGNQPQHF.

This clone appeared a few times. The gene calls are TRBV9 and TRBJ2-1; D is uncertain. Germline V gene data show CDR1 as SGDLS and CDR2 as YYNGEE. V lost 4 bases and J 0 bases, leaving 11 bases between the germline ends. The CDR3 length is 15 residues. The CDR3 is CASSPLATSYNEQFF. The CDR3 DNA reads TGTGCCAGCAGCCCCCTGGCCACCTCCTACAATGAGCAGTTCTTC.

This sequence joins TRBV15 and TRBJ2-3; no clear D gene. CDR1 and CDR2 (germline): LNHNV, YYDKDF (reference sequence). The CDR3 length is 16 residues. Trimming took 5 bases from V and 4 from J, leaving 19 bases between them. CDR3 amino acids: CATSGASTLSSDTQYF. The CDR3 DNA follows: TGTGCCACCAGCGGAGCCTCCACGCTGTCCTCAGATACGCAGTATTTT.

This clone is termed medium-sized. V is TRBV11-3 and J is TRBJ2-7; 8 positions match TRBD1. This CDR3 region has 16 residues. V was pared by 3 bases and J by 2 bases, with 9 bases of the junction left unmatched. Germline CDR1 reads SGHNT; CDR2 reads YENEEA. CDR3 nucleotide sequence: TGTGCCAGCAGCTTGGCCGTGGACAGGGTCCCCTACGAGCAGTACTTC. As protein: CASSLAVDRVPYEQYF.

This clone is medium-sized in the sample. The CDR3 spells CASSYLAGSYNEQFF. The CDR3, as DNA: TGTGCCAGCAGCTATTTAGCGGGGTCATACAATGAGCAGTTCTTC. The chain carries TRBV6-8 and TRBJ2-1, with TRBD2 matching over 8 bases. From germline, CDR1 is MNHGY and CDR2 SAAAGT. The CDR3 is 15 residues long. V gave up 6 bases and J gave up 4 bases; unmatched junction bases: 8.

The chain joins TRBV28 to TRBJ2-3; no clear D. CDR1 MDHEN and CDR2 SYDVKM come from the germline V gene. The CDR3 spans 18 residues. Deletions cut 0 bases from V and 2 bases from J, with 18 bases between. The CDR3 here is CASSLWWGSDPFTDTQYF. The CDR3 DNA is TGTGCCAGCAGTTTATGGTGGGGATCGGACCCATTCACAGATACGCAGTATTTT.

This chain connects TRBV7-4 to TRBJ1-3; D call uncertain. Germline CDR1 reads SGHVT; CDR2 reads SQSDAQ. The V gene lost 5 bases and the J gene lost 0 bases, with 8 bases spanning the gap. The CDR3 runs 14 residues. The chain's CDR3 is CASSTGNSGNTIYF. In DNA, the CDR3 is TGTGCCAGCAGCACCGGGAACTCTGGAAACACCATATATTTT.

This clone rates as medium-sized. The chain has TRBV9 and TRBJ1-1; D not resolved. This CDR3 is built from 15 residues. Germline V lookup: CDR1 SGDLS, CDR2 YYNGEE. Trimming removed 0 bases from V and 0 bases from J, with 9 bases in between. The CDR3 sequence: CASSVGAGLNTEAFF. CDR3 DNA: TGTGCCAGCAGCGTAGGGGCGGGTTTGAACACTGAAGCTTTCTTT.

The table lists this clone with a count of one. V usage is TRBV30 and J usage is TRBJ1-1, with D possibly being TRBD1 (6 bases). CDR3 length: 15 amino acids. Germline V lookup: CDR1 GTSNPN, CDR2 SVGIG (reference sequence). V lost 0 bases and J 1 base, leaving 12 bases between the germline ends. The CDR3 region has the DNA TGTGCCTGGAGTGTGGGGGGCCGAGCGAACACTGAAGCTTTCTTT. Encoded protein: CAWSVGGRANTEAFF.

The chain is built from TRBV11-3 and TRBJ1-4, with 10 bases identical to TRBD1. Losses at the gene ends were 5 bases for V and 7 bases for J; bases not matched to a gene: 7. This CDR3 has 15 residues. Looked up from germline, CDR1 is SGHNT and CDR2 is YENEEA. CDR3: CASSPRGDRGEKLFF. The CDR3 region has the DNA TGTGCCAGCAGCCCAAGGGGGGACAGGGGTGAAAAACTGTTTTTT.

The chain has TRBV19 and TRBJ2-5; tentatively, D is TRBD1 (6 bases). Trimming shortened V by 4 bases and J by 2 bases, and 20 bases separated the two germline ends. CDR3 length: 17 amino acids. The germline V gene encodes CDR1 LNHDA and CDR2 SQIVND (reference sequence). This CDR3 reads CASSTIPGAGPQETQYF. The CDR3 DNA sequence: TGTGCCAGTAGTACCATCCCAGGGGCAGGGCCACAAGAGACCCAGTACTTC. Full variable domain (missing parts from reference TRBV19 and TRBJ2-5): DGGITQSPKYLFRKEGQNVTLSCEQNLNHDAMYWYRQDPGQGLRLIYYSQIVNDFQKGDIAEGYSVSREKKESFPLTVTSAQKNPTAFYLCASSTIPGAGPQETQYFGPGTRLLVL.

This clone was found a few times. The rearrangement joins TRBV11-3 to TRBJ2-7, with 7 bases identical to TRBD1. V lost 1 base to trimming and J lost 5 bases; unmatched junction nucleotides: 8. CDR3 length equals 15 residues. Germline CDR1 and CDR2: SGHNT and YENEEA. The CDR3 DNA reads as TGTGCCAGCAGCTTAGTTTTTAGGGGGCTTGACGAGCAGTACTTC. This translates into CASSLVFRGLDEQYF.

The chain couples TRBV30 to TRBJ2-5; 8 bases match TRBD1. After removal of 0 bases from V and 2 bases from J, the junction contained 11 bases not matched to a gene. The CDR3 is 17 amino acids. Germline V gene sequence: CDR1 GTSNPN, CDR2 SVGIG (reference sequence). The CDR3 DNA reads TGTGCCTGGAGTGTCAGTAGGGTGACAGGGGTACAAGAGACCCAGTACTTC. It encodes CAWSVSRVTGVQETQYF. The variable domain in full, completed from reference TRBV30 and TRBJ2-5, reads SQTIHQWPATLVQPVGSPLSLECTVEGTSNPNLYWYRQAAGRGLQLLFYSVGIGQISSEVPQNLSASRPQDRQFILSSKKLLLSDSGFYLCAWSVSRVTGVQETQYFGPGTRLLVL.

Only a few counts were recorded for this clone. CDR3 nucleotide sequence: TGTGCCATCAGGGCAGGGGAAGGACGAGAGACCCAGTACTTC. Amino acid sequence: CAIRAGEGRETQYF. The rearrangement links TRBV6-8 to TRBJ2-5; perhaps TRBD1 as D (6 bases). The CDR3 totals 14 residues. With 10 bases removed from V and 4 bases from J, the gap between germline ends came to 19 bases. CDR1 MNHGY and CDR2 SAAAGT come from the germline V gene.

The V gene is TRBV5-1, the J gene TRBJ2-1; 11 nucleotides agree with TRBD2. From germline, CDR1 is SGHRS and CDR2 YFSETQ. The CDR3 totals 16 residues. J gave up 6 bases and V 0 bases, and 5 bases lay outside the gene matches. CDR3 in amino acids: CASSLVGTSGLNEQFF. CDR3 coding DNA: TGCGCCAGCAGCTTGGTAGGGACTAGCGGCCTCAATGAGCAGTTCTTC.

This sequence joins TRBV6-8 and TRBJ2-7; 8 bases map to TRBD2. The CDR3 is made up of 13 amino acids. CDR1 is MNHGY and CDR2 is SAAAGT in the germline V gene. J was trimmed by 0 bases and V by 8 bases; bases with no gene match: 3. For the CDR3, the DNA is TGTGCCAGCTTGGGGACTAGCTCCTACGAGCAGTACTTC. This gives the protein CASLGTSSYEQYF.

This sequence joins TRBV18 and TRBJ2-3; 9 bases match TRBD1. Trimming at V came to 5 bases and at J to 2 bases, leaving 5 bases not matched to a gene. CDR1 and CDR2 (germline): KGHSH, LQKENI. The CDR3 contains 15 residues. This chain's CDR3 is CASSLGQGYTDTQYF. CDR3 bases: TGTGCCAGCTCATTGGGACAGGGCTACACAGATACGCAGTATTTT.

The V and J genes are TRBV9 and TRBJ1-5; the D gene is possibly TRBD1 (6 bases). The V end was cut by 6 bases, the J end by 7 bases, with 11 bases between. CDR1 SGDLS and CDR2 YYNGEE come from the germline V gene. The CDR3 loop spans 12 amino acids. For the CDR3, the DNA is TGTGCCAGCAACAGGGTTGGCCAGCCCCAGCATTTT. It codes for CASNRVGQPQHF.

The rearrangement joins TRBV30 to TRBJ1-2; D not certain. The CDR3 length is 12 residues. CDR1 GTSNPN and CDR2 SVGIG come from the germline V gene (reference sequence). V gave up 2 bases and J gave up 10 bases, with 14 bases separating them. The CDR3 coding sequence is TGTGCCTGGAGTAAGCCTGGCGTTGTCTACACCTTC. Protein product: CAWSKPGVVYTF.